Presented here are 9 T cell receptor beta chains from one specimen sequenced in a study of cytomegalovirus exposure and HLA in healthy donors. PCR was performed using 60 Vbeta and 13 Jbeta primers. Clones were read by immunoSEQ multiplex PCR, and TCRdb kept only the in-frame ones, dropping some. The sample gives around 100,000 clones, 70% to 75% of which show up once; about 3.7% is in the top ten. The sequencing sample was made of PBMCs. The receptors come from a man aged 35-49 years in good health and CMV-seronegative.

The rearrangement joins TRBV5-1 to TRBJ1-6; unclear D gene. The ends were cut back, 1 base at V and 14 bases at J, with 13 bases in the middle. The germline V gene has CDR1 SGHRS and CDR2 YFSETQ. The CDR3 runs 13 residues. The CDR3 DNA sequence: TGCGCCAGCAGCTTGCAAGGCCTCGAGGCCCTCCACTTT. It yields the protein CASSLQGLEALHF.

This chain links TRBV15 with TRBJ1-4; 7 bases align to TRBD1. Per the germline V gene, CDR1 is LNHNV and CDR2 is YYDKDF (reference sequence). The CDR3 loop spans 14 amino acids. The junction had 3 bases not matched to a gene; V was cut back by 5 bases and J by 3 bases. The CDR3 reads CATSPDRANEKLFF. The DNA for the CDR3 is TGTGCCACCAGCCCCGACAGGGCTAATGAAAAACTGTTTTTT.

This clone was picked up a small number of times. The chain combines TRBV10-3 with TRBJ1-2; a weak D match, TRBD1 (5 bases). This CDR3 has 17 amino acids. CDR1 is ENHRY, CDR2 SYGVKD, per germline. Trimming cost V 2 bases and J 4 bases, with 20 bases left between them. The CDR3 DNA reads TGTGCCATCAGTGAGCCGAGTACAGGCCCAGGGCTCTATGGCTACACCTTC. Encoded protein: CAISEPSTGPGLYGYTF.

Here the CDR3 DNA reads TGTGCCAGCAGCGTAGAATTCCGGAGCGAGCAGTACTTC. The encoded protein is CASSVEFRSEQYF. This chain links TRBV9 with TRBJ2-7; D ambiguous. The CDR3 length is 13 residues. CDR1 and CDR2 from the germline V gene are SGDLS and YYNGEE. Trimming took 0 bases from V and 6 from J, leaving 10 bases between them.

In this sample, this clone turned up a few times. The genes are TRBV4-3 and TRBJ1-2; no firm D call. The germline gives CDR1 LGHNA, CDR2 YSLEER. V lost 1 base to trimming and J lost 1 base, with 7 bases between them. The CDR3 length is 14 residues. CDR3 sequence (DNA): TGCGCCAGCAGCCAAGGCCAACTTAACTATGGCTACACCTTC. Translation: CASSQGQLNYGYTF.

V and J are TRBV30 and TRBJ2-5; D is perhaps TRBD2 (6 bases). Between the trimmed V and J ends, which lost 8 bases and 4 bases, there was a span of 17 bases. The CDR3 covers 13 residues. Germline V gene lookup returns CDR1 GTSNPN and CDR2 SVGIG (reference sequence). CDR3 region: CASSEMGGETQYF. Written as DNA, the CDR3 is TGTGCCAGCTCGGAGATGGGGGGAGAGACCCAGTACTTC.

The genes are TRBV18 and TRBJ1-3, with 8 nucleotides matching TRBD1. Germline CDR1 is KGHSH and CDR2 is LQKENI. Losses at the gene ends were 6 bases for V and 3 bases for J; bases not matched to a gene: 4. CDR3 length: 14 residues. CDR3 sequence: CASSEDRDGNTIYF. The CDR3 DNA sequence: TGTGCCAGCTCCGAGGACAGGGATGGAAACACCATATATTTT.

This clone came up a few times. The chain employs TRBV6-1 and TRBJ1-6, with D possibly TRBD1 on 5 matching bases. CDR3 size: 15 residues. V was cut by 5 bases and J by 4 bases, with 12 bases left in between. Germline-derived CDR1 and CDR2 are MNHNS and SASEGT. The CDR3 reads CASSSQTEYNSPLHF. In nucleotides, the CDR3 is TGTGCCAGCAGTTCCCAGACAGAGTATAATTCACCCCTCCACTTT.

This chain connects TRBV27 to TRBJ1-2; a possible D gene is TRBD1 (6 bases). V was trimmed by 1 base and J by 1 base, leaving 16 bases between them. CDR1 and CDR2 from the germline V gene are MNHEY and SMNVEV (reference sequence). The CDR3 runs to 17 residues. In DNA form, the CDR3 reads TGTGCCAGCAGTTTATTTCCTGTTGCGGACAGTAACTATGGCTACACCTTC. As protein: CASSLFPVADSNYGYTF.